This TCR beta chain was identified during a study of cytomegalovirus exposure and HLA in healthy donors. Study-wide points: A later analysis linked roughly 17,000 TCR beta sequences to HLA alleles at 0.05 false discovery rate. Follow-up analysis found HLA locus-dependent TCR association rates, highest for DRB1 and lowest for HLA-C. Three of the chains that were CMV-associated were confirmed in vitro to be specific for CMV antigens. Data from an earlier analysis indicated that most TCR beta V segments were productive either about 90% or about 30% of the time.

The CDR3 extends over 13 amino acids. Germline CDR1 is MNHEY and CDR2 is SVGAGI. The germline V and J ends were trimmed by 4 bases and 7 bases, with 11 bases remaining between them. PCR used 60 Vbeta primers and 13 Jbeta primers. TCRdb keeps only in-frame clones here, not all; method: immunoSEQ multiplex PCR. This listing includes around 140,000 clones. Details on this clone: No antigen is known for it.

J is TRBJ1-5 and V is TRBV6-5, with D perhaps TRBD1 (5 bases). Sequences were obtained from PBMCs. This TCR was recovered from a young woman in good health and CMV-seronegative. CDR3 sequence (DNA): TGTGCCAGCAGTTCTGCCTCAGGGCAGCCCCAGCATTTT. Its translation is CASSSASGQPQHF.